The text below deals with one T cell receptor (beta chain). Its specificity is unknown. The CDR3 has 16 amino acids. The germline gives CDR1 SGHVS, CDR2 FQNEAQ. V shed 5 bases, J shed 3 bases, and the junction held 13 bases outside the gene matches. This record comes from a study of blood T cells in healthy people across ages. Primed by a sample-barcoded 5' primer and a J-beta primer mix, a second PCR proceeded for about 6 to 11 cycles. TCRdb independently ran MiXCR on the 5' RACE reads; one entry per CDR3 protein. Among 910,000 or so distinct CDR3 sequences, around 54% were seen once, and the ten largest hold about a fifth. With each sample, at least 5 micrograms of total RNA were extracted. Study-level findings and limits: A greater number of naive CD4+ cells and higher diversity distinguished long-lived donors from aged donors. Per-million-T-cell TCR beta diversity fell roughly linearly with age.

Sequencing was carried out using blood. J is TRBJ2-7 and V is TRBV7-8, with 7 positions matching TRBD1. The receptor was derived from a woman aged 55-70 years in good health. The CDR3 protein is CASSVIPGQILYEQYF. DNA for the CDR3: TGTGCCAGCAGCGTTATTCCGGGACAGATACTCTACGAGCAGTACTTC.